Following are 5 T cell receptor beta chains from one sample sequenced in a study of radiotherapy plus CTLA-4 blockade in lung cancer (dated by TCRdb to between 2017 and 2018). Libraries were built with the immunoSEQ multiplex PCR assay. As stored in TCRdb, this immuneACCESS dataset retains in-frame rearrangements with V and J assigned. A fraction of the clones does not appear; measured against another copy, unresolved V genes explain less than half of the discrepancy, and the remainder lacks a known reason. The sample includes tens of thousands of clones, with 60% to 85% observed a single time. The ten largest clones represent 3% to 3.5% of the sample. Sequences were derived from peripheral blood, sampled from a patient treated with radiotherapy plus ipilimumab. These receptors were collected from a human donor with non-small cell lung cancer whose response to radiotherapy plus ipilimumab could not be evaluated.

This clone was observed a single time. V usage is TRBV4-1 and J usage is TRBJ2-3, with 9 bases matching TRBD1. Germline values: CDR1 MGHRA, CDR2 YSYEKL. CDR3 length equals 14 residues. The junction had 5 bases not matched to a gene; V was cut back by 4 bases and J by 6 bases. The CDR3 is CASSRRTGDDTQYF. In DNA form, the CDR3 reads TGCGCCAGCAGCCGGCGGACAGGGGACGATACGCAGTATTTT.

The rearrangement joins TRBV18 to TRBJ1-2; possibly TRBD1 for D (5 bases). Trimming took 0 bases from V and 7 from J, leaving 12 bases between them. Germline CDR1 reads KGHSH; CDR2 reads LQKENI. The CDR3 length is 14 residues. CDR3 DNA: TGTGCCAGCTCACCACCCGGGAGGGGTTTTGGCTACACCTTC. This codes for CASSPPGRGFGYTF.

The chain joins TRBV25-1 to TRBJ1-4; 9 bases align to TRBD1. The CDR3 sequence is 14 residues long. Germline trimming cut 8 bases from V and 5 bases from J; bases unmatched to any gene: 6. Germline V lookup: CDR1 MGHDK, CDR2 SYGVNS. CDR3 region: CASHAGTGNEKLFF. For the CDR3, the DNA is TGTGCCAGCCACGCCGGGACAGGGAATGAAAAACTGTTTTTT.

The chain links TRBV9 to TRBJ2-2; perhaps TRBD2 as D (5 bases). CDR1 and CDR2 (germline): SGDLS, YYNGEE. This CDR3 spans 16 amino acids. Trimming stripped 4 bases from V and 1 base from J, with 14 bases between. The CDR3 coding sequence is TGTGCCAGCAGCCCCCACGTCCGGGAGAACACCGGGGAGCTGTTTTTT. Its translation is CASSPHVRENTGELFF.

This clone was counted once. The chain links TRBV27 to TRBJ1-5; the D gene is possibly TRBD1 (6 bases). CDR3 length: 17 amino acids. Germline-derived CDR1 and CDR2 are MNHEY and SMNVEV (reference sequence). V was cut by 5 bases and J by 2 bases, with 19 bases left in between. Written as DNA, the CDR3 is TGTGCCAGCAGTCGGACAGACACTCGTCGGGGCAATCAGCCCCAGCATTTT. Protein sequence: CASSRTDTRRGNQPQHF.